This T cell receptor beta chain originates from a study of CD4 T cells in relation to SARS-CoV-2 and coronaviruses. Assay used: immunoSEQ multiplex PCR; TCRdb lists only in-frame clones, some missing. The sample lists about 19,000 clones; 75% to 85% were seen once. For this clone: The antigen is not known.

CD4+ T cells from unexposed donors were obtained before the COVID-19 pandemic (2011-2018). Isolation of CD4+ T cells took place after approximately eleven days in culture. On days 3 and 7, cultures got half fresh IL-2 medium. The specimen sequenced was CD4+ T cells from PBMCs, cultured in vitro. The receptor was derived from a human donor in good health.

CDR3 nucleotide sequence: TGCGCCAGCAGTTCCTACCGGGACAGGGATTACAATGAGCAGTTCTTC. Its translation: CASSSYRDRDYNEQFF. The J gene is TRBJ2-1, the V gene TRBV5-1; 9 bases match TRBD1. Losses at the gene ends were 5 bases for V and 4 bases for J; bases not matched to a gene: 10. The CDR3 has 16 amino acids. Germline V gene sequence: CDR1 SGHRS, CDR2 YFSETQ.